What follows are 14 T cell receptor beta chains derived from one specimen sequenced in a study of blood T cell repertoires in COVID-19. Generated by immunoSEQ multiplex PCR, the TCRdb table keeps only in-frame clones and is missing some. The sample shows 30,000 or so clones, nearly 90% of them seen only once. Sequenced: peripheral blood. These receptor sequences come from a man in his fifties or sixties with active COVID-19.

This chain joins TRBV6-5 and TRBJ1-1; weak D call: TRBD1 (6 bases). Germline lookup yields CDR1 MNHEY and CDR2 SVGAGI. The CDR3 totals 15 residues. The ends were cut back, 5 bases at V and 3 bases at J, with 16 bases in the middle. CDR3 nucleotides: TGTGCCAGCAGTCGGGGTGGACAGAAGTACACTGAAGCTTTCTTT. It codes for CASSRGGQKYTEAFF.

The genes are TRBV28 and TRBJ1-1, with 7 positions matching TRBD1. Unmatched junction bases numbered 3, after V lost 6 bases and J lost 8 bases. Germline assignment: CDR1 MDHEN and CDR2 SYDVKM. This CDR3 contains 11 residues. The CDR3 here is CASRWDREAFF. DNA for the CDR3: TGTGCCAGCAGATGGGACAGAGAAGCTTTCTTT.

The V and J genes are TRBV11-3 and TRBJ1-1; D gene uncertain. This CDR3 is built from 15 residues. The ends were cut back, 1 base at V and 1 base at J, with 10 bases in the middle. Per the germline V gene, CDR1 is SGHNT and CDR2 is YENEEA. The CDR3 DNA sequence: TGTGCCAGCAGCTTAGTTTTGGGCGAGAACACTGAAGCTTTCTTT. Protein: CASSLVLGENTEAFF.

In this sample, this clone turned up once. The chain combines TRBV7-2 with TRBJ2-3, with TRBD2 identical over 7 bases. Germline assignment: CDR1 SGHTA and CDR2 FQGNSA. This CDR3 region has 16 residues. Germline trimming cut 5 bases from V and 2 bases from J; bases unmatched to any gene: 10. CDR3 nucleotides: TGTGCCAGCAGCCTCCAGGGCGGGGGACTCACAGATACGCAGTATTTT. Its protein product is CASSLQGGGLTDTQYF.

This clone was found a few times. In the same sample, other DNA sequences code for this CDR3. The chain has TRBV10-3 and TRBJ2-7; the D is unclear. CDR3 size: 13 residues. Germline V lookup: CDR1 ENHRY, CDR2 SYGVKD. V was trimmed by 6 bases and J by 1 base, leaving 10 bases between them. The CDR3 coding sequence is TGTGCCATCAGGGGCAGGTTATCCTACGAGCAGTACTTC. This encodes CAIRGRLSYEQYF.

V is TRBV21-1 and J is TRBJ1-5. TRBV21-1 is annotated as a pseudogene. The CDR3 sequence is 15 residues long. The CDR3 reads CASSGRGKSNQPQHF. In DNA form, the CDR3 reads TGTGCCAGCAGCGGGAGGGGGAAGAGCAATCAGCCCCAGCATTTT.

The chain has TRBV5-1 and TRBJ2-1; 12 bases map to TRBD2. The junction had 6 bases not matched to a gene; V was cut back by 2 bases and J by 0 bases. Per germline, CDR1 SGHRS and CDR2 YFSETQ. The CDR3 is 18 residues long. CDR3 DNA sequence: TGCGCCAGCAGCTTCGGTCTAGCGGGGGGGTACTCCTACAATGAGCAGTTCTTC. This gives the protein CASSFGLAGGYSYNEQFF.

The rearrangement links TRBV28 to TRBJ2-7; D remains unclear. Per germline, CDR1 MDHEN and CDR2 SYDVKM. Trimming removed 3 bases at V and 2 bases at J, with 11 bases between. CDR3 length equals 14 residues. CDR3 sequence reads: CASSLETPTYEQYF. CDR3 bases: TGTGCCAGCAGTTTGGAGACGCCCACCTACGAGCAGTACTTC.

V usage is TRBV19 and J usage is TRBJ1-5, with a tentative D call TRBD1 (6 bases). The V gene lost 0 bases and the J gene lost 4 bases, with 10 bases spanning the gap. The CDR3 has 15 residues. Germline-derived CDR1 and CDR2 are LNHDA and SQIVND (reference sequence). Written as DNA, the CDR3 is TGTGCCAGTAGTATAGAGGACAGACGAAATCAGCCCCAGCATTTT. The encoded protein is CASSIEDRRNQPQHF.

This chain connects TRBV5-6 to TRBJ1-1, with TRBD1 matching 9 bases. This CDR3 has 15 residues. The V gene end was trimmed by 1 base and the J gene end by 5 bases; junction bases not matched to a gene: 6. The germline V gene has CDR1 SGHDT and CDR2 YYEEEE. For the CDR3, the DNA is TGTGCCAGCAGCTTGCTCGCAGACAGGGGGACTGAAGCTTTCTTT. Translated, it gives CASSLLADRGTEAFF. The entire variable domain, with the rest obtained from reference TRBV5-6 and TRBJ1-1, is as follows: DAGVTQSPTHLIKTRGQQVTLRCSPKSGHDTVSWYQQALGQGPQFIFQYYEEEERQRGNFPDRFSGHQFPNYSSELNVNALLLGDSALYLCASSLLADRGTEAFFGQGTRLTVV.

V is TRBV20-1 and J is TRBJ2-3, with 9 bases lining up with TRBD2. Germline CDR1 reads DFQATT; CDR2 reads SNEGSKA (reference sequence). With V trimmed by 3 bases and J by 6 bases, 4 bases remained unmatched. The length of the CDR3 is 13 residues. The CDR3 loop reads CSASNSGGDTQYF. CDR3 coding DNA: TGCAGTGCTAGTAACAGCGGGGGGGATACGCAGTATTTT.

This chain joins TRBV5-1 and TRBJ2-7; TRBD2 matches at 7 bases. This CDR3 has 16 amino acids. Germline lookup yields CDR1 SGHRS and CDR2 YFSETQ. V gave up 0 bases and J gave up 2 bases; unmatched junction bases: 8. The CDR3 loop reads CASSLDPGGSPYEQYF. CDR3 DNA sequence: TGCGCCAGCAGCTTGGATCCCGGGGGGAGTCCCTACGAGCAGTACTTC.

V is TRBV2 and J is TRBJ2-2; no clear D. The CDR3 runs 17 residues. V was cut by 5 bases and J by 1 base, with 17 bases left in between. Germline-derived CDR1 and CDR2 are SNHLY and FYNNEI. CDR3 region: CASSKDMPRKNTGELFF. The CDR3 bases are TGTGCCAGCAGTAAAGACATGCCACGAAAGAACACCGGGGAGCTGTTTTTT.

This rearrangement joins TRBV5-5 to TRBJ1-2; tentative D call: TRBD1 (5 bases). The CDR3 is made up of 17 amino acids. Germline CDR1 reads SGHKS; CDR2 reads YYEKEE (reference sequence). Trimming removed 4 bases at V and 2 bases at J, with 21 bases between. For the CDR3, the DNA is TGTGCCAGCAGCGCGGGGCTGAATGGTCCGGAGAACTATGGCTACACCTTC. Translation: CASSAGLNGPENYGYTF. The variable domain in full, with the rest retrieved from reference TRBV5-5 and TRBJ1-2, is DAGVTQSPTHLIKTRGQQVTLRCSPISGHKSVSWYQQVLGQGPQFIFQYYEKEERGRGNFPDRFSARQFPNYSSELNVNALLLGDSALYLCASSAGLNGPENYGYTFGSGTRLTVV.